This TCR beta chain was recovered during a study of T cell responses to AZD1222 COVID-19 vaccine. Study-wide context: Pooling covered second doses at about 4 or about 12 weeks. Study observations and caveats: Two doses of AZD1222 preceded a rise in Spike-specific TCR breadth and depth. Repertoires were sampled only after the peak T cell response.

Sequenced by immunoSEQ multiplex PCR; TCRdb stores in-frame clones only, minus some. The table records around 170,000 clones, 80% to 95% of them present only once. The CDR3 extends over 14 amino acids. CDR1 is WSHSY and CDR2 is SAAADI in the germline V gene. V lost 6 bases to trimming and J lost 8 bases; unmatched junction nucleotides: 7. Note on this clone: No antigen is known for it.

The TCR was taken from an adult in good health. J is TRBJ2-2 and V is TRBV10-2, with 9 bases identical to TRBD2. The sample consisted of peripheral blood, taken on day 0 of AZD1222 vaccination. DNA of the CDR3: TGCGCCAGCAGGAGCCTAGCGGGGAGTGGGGAGCTGTTTTTT. Translating gives CASRSLAGSGELFF.